This TCR beta chain was recorded in a study of cytomegalovirus exposure and HLA in healthy donors (TCRdb year 2017). Some background on the complete study: According to an earlier analysis of a few hundred of the donors, about 179 million T cells yielded roughly 110 million unique TCR beta sequences and around 300 Gb of sequence data. Roughly 300 gigabases of sequencing data and 70 million to 100 million unique TCR sequences made up an early release that covered over 550 HLA-typed donors. Because of strong linkage in the cohort, roughly five DR-DQ haplotypes were treated as single units for association and clustering. The study used immunosequencing to profile the T cell repertoires of some 600 subjects and linked those repertoires to cytomegalovirus serostatus. In addition to the first cohort of roughly 670 subjects, a separate validation cohort of around 110 different subjects was used. Donor age, sex, ethnicity and CMV serostatus were collected together with the repertoire data. Among around 400 genotyped donors of the cohort, an average of around 220,000 unique TCR beta nucleotide sequences was sequenced per donor, of which approximately 18% were non-productive. A later genetic analysis used genome-wide SNP genotypes for about 60% of the roughly 670 donors, treating that subset as a discovery cohort. To study patterns of TCR occurrence, a later analysis re-analyzed previously published TCR beta repertoires from 600 to 750 donors and added high-resolution HLA genotyping. Typing coverage differed by locus: A, B, C, DRB1 and DQB1 were typed in about 620-630 donors, DQA1 in about 560, DPA1 in 600 to 610, and DPB1 in 450 to 490. Rather than using new phenotypic data, the later analysis identified candidate immune exposures from TCR beta sequences and from how often those sequences occurred across donors. Every repertoire in the discovery cohort had been generated on one and the same sequencing platform. The genetic ancestry cluster associated with self-reported Caucasian donors included 81% of the 300 to 400 genotyped donors. To predict cytomegalovirus infection status, the study brought together high-throughput TCR immunosequencing, statistical association of individual TCRs with disease status, and machine learning. HLA typing included class I and class II loci at four-digit resolution. The study aimed to test whether cataloging public T cell receptors could reveal signatures of past pathogen exposure. To decide whether each TCR beta V gene segment behaved as functional or pseudogenic, an earlier analysis of over 500 of the donors relied on high-throughput TCR beta sequencing. General conclusions and limits of the study: A total of fewer than 200 TCR beta chains were listed by the study as associated with cytomegalovirus. At a false discovery rate of 0.05, a later analysis linked some 18,000 TCR beta sequences to specific HLA alleles. When HLA alleles, especially DR and DQ, strongly co-occurred, attributing TCR associations to individual alleles was difficult. Linkage disequilibrium might explain the correlated functional status among segregating V segments, but an unknown experimental factor could not be excluded. In a later analysis, HLA-associated TCR beta chains showed more clonal expansion and lower generation probabilities than non-associated chains that were equally common. V-gene and J-gene trimming of TCR beta chains was associated with a missense DCLRE1C variant in a later genetic analysis, and the association was replicated in an independent cohort. An earlier analysis of approximately 600 of the donors showed that most TCR beta V segments appeared in productive rearrangements either about 87% or about 30% of the time, which broadly matched IMGT annotations. Most CMV-associated TCR beta chains appeared to be HLA-restricted in a later analysis, and the HLA associations seemed to be driven largely by CMV exposure. Over 15 rarely observed V segments, including chromosome 9 orphons, were excluded from the earlier analysis of about 600 of the donors because counts were too low. A later analysis found that TCR association rates varied across HLA loci, with DRB1 alleles showing the most associated TCRs and HLA-C alleles the fewest. HLA typing was unavailable for some donors at each locus, so association tests used only the typed subset. Compared with the roughly 670-donor mean, donors in an Asian-associated ancestry cluster had fewer N-insertions in productive TCRs, according to a later genetic analysis. In both the original and validation cohorts, the classifier was reported to diagnose cytomegalovirus status with high specificity and sensitivity. It was suggested by the authors that the approach could potentially be generalized to other disease states and immunological phenotypes. A further reported finding was that TCR beta sequences accurately predicted the HLA-A and HLA-B alleles for most subjects in the first cohort. The presence/absence analyses assumed that sequencing depth was roughly uniform across donors, and that assumption may not be true. A group of highly shared sequence variants was considered likely to be a technical artifact of the sequencing pipeline. This cohort had only TCR beta chains sequenced, and the lack of alpha or paired-chain data limited which features could be detected. The only immune exposure information available for the cohort was CMV serostatus. The 87-base-pair reads could not distinguish some IMGT-functional V segments, including TRBV6-2 and TRBV6-3, so those segments were excluded. Most TCR sequences were observed very rarely across donors, whereas some public TCRs were present in many individuals. In a later analysis, several top co-occurrence clusters were reported to appear linked to parvovirus B19, influenza, CMV and Epstein-Barr virus. A few of the identified cytomegalovirus-associated TCR beta chains were confirmed in vitro to be specific for cytomegalovirus antigens.

Library method: the immunoSEQ multiplex PCR assay. The multiplex PCR relied on a mix of 60 forward primers for TCR Vbeta segments and 13 reverse primers for TCR Jbeta segments. Amplification of the CDR3 region of rearranged TCR beta genes was performed with a multiplex PCR assay on genomic DNA. Amplified TCR beta libraries were sequenced as 87-base-pair reads on the Illumina HiSeq System. The source study handled its data this way. In a later analysis, some 80 million unique TCR beta chains were counted across the roughly 610 repertoires, and roughly 10 million of these chains were shared by at least two donors. Raw reads were error-corrected and collapsed into unique sequences by a nearest-neighbor algorithm in which closely related sequences were merged to remove PCR and sequencing errors. CDR3 sequences were aligned to IMGT reference sequences to assign V, D and J gene segments. Each retained sequence needed at least a six-nucleotide match to both a V gene segment and a J gene segment. A rearrangement was called productive if the CDR3 had no stop codons and remained in frame with V and J, and every other rearrangement was called non-productive. CDR3 was defined by IMGT convention, running from the second conserved V-encoded cysteine to the conserved J-encoded phenylalanine. The earlier analysis of a few hundred of the donors excluded sequences that lacked an unambiguous match to a single V gene segment. In an earlier analysis of approximately 560 of the donors, a V segment was called functional when productive rearrangements were above 56.7%, and segregating when the standard deviation between donors exceeded 5%. To diagnose cytomegalovirus status from the catalog of TCR beta chain sequences, a statistical classification framework was built. In a later analysis, V and J genes were assigned by comparing TCR nucleotide sequences against IMGT/GENE-DB human TR gene sequences. In a later analysis, CDR3 sequences and most-parsimonious VDJ recombination scenarios were assigned using the TCRdist pipeline. In a later analysis, every TCR beta chain was defined by the combination of its CDR3 amino acid sequence and its V-gene family, and reads without a unique V-gene family were dropped. As a way to deal with suspected cross-contamination and a sequencing artifact, a later analysis dropped 592 nucleotide sequences that were highly shared and had low generation probability. In a later analysis, a clonal expansion index for each public chain was calculated from normalized within-repertoire ranks of inferred template counts. Generation probabilities in a later analysis came from a VDJ recombination model fitted to out-of-frame rearrangements, and those results were checked against IGoR. A later analysis scored TCR-TCR, TCR-HLA and TCR-CMV co-occurrence with hypergeometric tests, applying a repertoire-size bias correction to TCR pairs. To estimate false discovery rates, a later analysis permuted the HLA or CMV assignments 20 times. A later analysis grouped co-occurring TCRs with DBSCAN, adding TCRdist sequence similarity when clustering within HLA-allele-positive subsets. Repertoires with fewer than 30,000 or more than 120,000 public chains, plus five repertoires with anomalous nucleotide sharing, were excluded from co-occurrence clustering. Not all clones reach the TCRdb copy of this immuneACCESS table, which keeps in-frame sequences only. Checked studies attribute under half of the gap to unresolved V genes and leave the rest unexplained. V and J calls and clone size follow that table, whereas D and trimming were derived from the DNA. The sample has about 200,000 clones on record, roughly 80% of them singletons. The top ten clones comprise 1.7% of the sample.

In total, 600 or so healthy bone marrow donors made up the cohort. At the time of sampling, every cohort member was nominally healthy, though immune exposures that went unrecorded were likely present. The donor tested CMV seronegative, placing the donor among the 300 to 400 seronegative members of the cohort. A peripheral blood sample was provided by each donor, and peripheral blood mononuclear cells were used for TCR beta sequencing. Genomic DNA was extracted from the blood cell samples with the Qiagen DNeasy Blood Extraction Kit. Note on this clone: What antigen it recognizes has not been identified. It has no much larger one-base neighbor in the sample; base qualities were not kept.

Reading from cysteine to phenylalanine, the CDR3 counts 14 amino acids. Only the CDR3 part of the read is kept: 42 bases, read in frame from the first base. CDR1 GTSNPN and CDR2 SVGIG were looked up in the germline V gene (reference sequence). Trimmed from V: 0 bases; trimmed from J: 6 bases; junction bases lacking a gene match: 7. This receptor was taken from a young woman in good health and CMV-seronegative. The V and J segments used are TRBV30 and TRBJ2-7, with TRBD2 identical over 8 junction bases. The material sequenced was PBMCs. The CDR3 region has the sequence CAWSVKRESSEQYF. The nucleotide sequence is TGTGCCTGGAGTGTTAAGCGGGAGTCCAGCGAGCAGTACTTC.